These T cell receptor beta chains were read from a single sample in a study of control samples from healthy donors and cancer patients. The assay was immunoSEQ multiplex PCR, and TCRdb's table has in-frame clones only and misses some. The table includes 90,000 or so clones, 88% detected once. The sample consisted of blood. The receptor source for this set is a woman in her 70s in good health. CDR3s include the opening cysteine and the closing phenylalanine or tryptophan. The order of the fields is J gene, V gene, CDR3 protein.

j_call: TRBJ2-1
v_call: TRBV7-9
cdr3_aa: CASSLGGTPSGFF

j_call: TRBJ1-5
v_call: TRBV7-9
cdr3_aa: CASSLAGGSQPQHF

j_call: TRBJ1-4
v_call: TRBV19
cdr3_aa: CASSSILTGTGSHEKLFF

j_call: TRBJ2-1
v_call: TRBV5-4
cdr3_aa: CASSLGGGEIEQFF

j_call: TRBJ2-3
v_call: TRBV19
cdr3_aa: CASSSMTATQYF

j_call: TRBJ2-2
v_call: TRBV6-6
cdr3_aa: CAIVELVTGELFF

j_call: TRBJ2-2
v_call: TRBV27
cdr3_aa: CASSSLNTGELFF

j_call: TRBJ1-3
v_call: TRBV3-1/TRBV3-2
cdr3_aa: CASSQVLFFGSGNTIYF

j_call: TRBJ2-7
v_call: TRBV28
cdr3_aa: CASNSGTGEQYF

j_call: TRBJ2-7
v_call: TRBV30
cdr3_aa: CAWIRDNSYEQYF

j_call: TRBJ1-3
v_call: TRBV4-3
cdr3_aa: CASSQDWGGNTIYF

j_call: TRBJ2-7
v_call: TRBV6-5
cdr3_aa: CASRLQGVDNEQYF

j_call: TRBJ2-3
v_call: TRBV21-1
cdr3_aa: CASSTWTDTQYF

j_call: TRBJ1-6
v_call: TRBV5-4
cdr3_aa: CASSPGTGGLGSPLHF

j_call: TRBJ2-1
v_call: TRBV7-8
cdr3_aa: CASSLAGGPHEQFF

j_call: TRBJ1-2
v_call: TRBV28
cdr3_aa: CASSLQGYDSYGYTF

j_call: TRBJ2-5
v_call: TRBV14
cdr3_aa: CASSLPRTAQEETQYF

j_call: TRBJ2-5
v_call: TRBV2
cdr3_aa: CASKSQAETQYF

j_call: TRBJ1-2
v_call: TRBV15
cdr3_aa: CATSRDQNDRGSYGYTF

j_call: TRBJ1-1
v_call: TRBV3-1/TRBV3-2
cdr3_aa: CASSQGGSTEAFF

j_call: TRBJ2-3
v_call: TRBV6-6
cdr3_aa: CASQQRRTTDTQYF

j_call: TRBJ1-6
v_call: TRBV2
cdr3_aa: CASSVVGGNSPLHF

j_call: TRBJ1-3
v_call: TRBV9
cdr3_aa: CASSVEVWADSGNTIYF

j_call: TRBJ1-5
v_call: TRBV15
cdr3_aa: CATSREGDQPQHF

j_call: TRBJ1-5
v_call: TRBV19
cdr3_aa: CASSIGTVGGKPQHF

j_call: TRBJ1-2
v_call: TRBV27
cdr3_aa: CATRPGSNYGYTF

j_call: TRBJ1-5
v_call: TRBV7-9
cdr3_aa: CASSYSAIQPQHF

j_call: TRBJ2-1
v_call: TRBV3-1/TRBV3-2
cdr3_aa: CASSPQKGRLYNEQFF

j_call: TRBJ2-2
v_call: TRBV4-3
cdr3_aa: CASSLLGGRGELFF

j_call: TRBJ1-6
v_call: TRBV2
cdr3_aa: CASSLDWGQGVYNSPLHF

j_call: TRBJ2-1
v_call: TRBV5-1
cdr3_aa: CASSLGGPNEQFF

j_call: TRBJ1-2
v_call: TRBV25-1
cdr3_aa: CASSSLGQYGYTF

j_call: TRBJ1-5
v_call: TRBV6-1
cdr3_aa: CASSDIEVQHF

j_call: TRBJ1-5
v_call: TRBV18
cdr3_aa: CASSATGNSNQPQHF

j_call: TRBJ2-7
v_call: TRBV5-6
cdr3_aa: CASSLDRGYEQYF

j_call: TRBJ2-3
v_call: TRBV10-2
cdr3_aa: CASSGGDTQYF

j_call: TRBJ1-6
v_call: TRBV6-1
cdr3_aa: CASSEMTANHSPLHF

j_call: TRBJ1-5
v_call: TRBV7-9
cdr3_aa: CASSLGSGKSNQPQHF

j_call: TRBJ1-2
v_call: TRBV19
cdr3_aa: CASTRTGGDYGYTF

j_call: TRBJ2-1
v_call: TRBV7-7
cdr3_aa: CASSLSGKNEQFF

j_call: TRBJ2-2
v_call: TRBV9
cdr3_aa: CASSSYREPTGELFF

j_call: TRBJ2-2
v_call: TRBV19
cdr3_aa: CATRKSGVTGELFF

j_call: TRBJ2-1
v_call: TRBV5-1
cdr3_aa: CASSFTESSYNEQFF

j_call: TRBJ2-7
v_call: TRBV19
cdr3_aa: CASSMRLTEAYEQYF

j_call: TRBJ1-6
v_call: TRBV27
cdr3_aa: CASTHGTRSSPLHF

j_call: TRBJ1-2
v_call: TRBV5-4
cdr3_aa: CASSLDSIYGYTF

j_call: TRBJ1-6
v_call: TRBV27
cdr3_aa: CASFINSPLHF

j_call: TRBJ1-3
v_call: TRBV4-3
cdr3_aa: CASSQEWGSGNTIYF

j_call: TRBJ2-5
v_call: TRBV20-1
cdr3_aa: CSASSGGGDGETQYF

j_call: TRBJ1-2
v_call: TRBV20-1
cdr3_aa: CSATDRSYTF